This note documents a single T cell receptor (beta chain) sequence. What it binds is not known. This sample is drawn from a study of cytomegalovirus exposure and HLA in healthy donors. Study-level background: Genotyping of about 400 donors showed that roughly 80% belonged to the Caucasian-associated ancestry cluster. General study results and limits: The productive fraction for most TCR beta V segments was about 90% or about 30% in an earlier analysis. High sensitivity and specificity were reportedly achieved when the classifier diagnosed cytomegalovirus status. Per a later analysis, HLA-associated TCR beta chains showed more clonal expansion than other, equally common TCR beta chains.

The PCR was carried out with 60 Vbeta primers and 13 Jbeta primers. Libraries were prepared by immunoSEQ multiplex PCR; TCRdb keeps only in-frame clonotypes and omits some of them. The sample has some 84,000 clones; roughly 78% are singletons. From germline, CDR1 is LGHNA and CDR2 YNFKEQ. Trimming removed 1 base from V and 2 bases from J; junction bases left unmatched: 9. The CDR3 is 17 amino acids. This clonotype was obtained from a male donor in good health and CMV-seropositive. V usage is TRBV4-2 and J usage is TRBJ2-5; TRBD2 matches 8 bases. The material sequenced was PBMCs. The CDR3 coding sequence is TGTGCCAGCAGCCAAGCGACGGGACTAGGGGGACAAGAGACCCAGTACTTC. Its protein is CASSQATGLGGQETQYF.